The source of this T cell receptor beta chain is a study of CD4+ T cells in melanoma. Study observations and caveats: CD8+ T cell, macrophage and B cell function reportedly correlated with neoantigen-specific CD4+ T cells. In melanoma, neoantigen-specific CD4+ T cells reportedly differed in differentiation state.

Turning to this clone: The antigen is undetermined.

Deletions cut 0 bases from V and 4 bases from J, with 13 bases between. The V gene's germline CDR1 is SGHNT and CDR2 YYREEE (reference sequence). The CDR3 covers 15 residues. The data were produced by immunoSEQ multiplex PCR, yet TCRdb's version contains in-frame clones alone and is incomplete. This sample has more than 13,000 clones, with 50% to 75% found just once. The J gene is TRBJ1-1, the V gene TRBV5-4; possibly TRBD1 for D (6 bases). The receptor's source is a human donor with melanoma. The sample taken for sequencing was cells from a culture (not recorded whether cultured in vitro). This CDR3 reads CASSLGDRLGTEAFF. CDR3 bases: TGTGCCAGCAGCTTGGGAGACAGGCTAGGCACTGAAGCTTTCTTT.